The rows below give T cell receptor beta chains drawn from one sample of a study of blood T cell repertoires in COVID-19. Generated by immunoSEQ multiplex PCR, the TCRdb table keeps only in-frame clones and is missing some. This table has fewer than 300,000 clones, around 89% appearing once. Specimen: peripheral blood. Receptors originate from a woman in her 40s who had recovered from COVID-19. Each CDR3 is given with its conserved first and last residue.

V: TRBV6-5; CDR3: CASSPRVLNTEAFF
V: TRBV29-1; CDR3: CSVGPLGDGYTF
V: TRBV7-9; CDR3: CASSRGQGWYEQYF
V: TRBV3-1/TRBV3-2; CDR3: CASSQVGQGDSPLHF
V: TRBV5-1; CDR3: CASSKKASGTSYNEQFF
V: TRBV4-3; CDR3: CASSQDLGSSYNEQFF
V: TRBV5-4; CDR3: CASSWGGGNEQFF
V: TRBV5-1; CDR3: CASSYQGADSYEQYF
V: TRBV15; CDR3: CATSRGAPGSTDTQYF
V: TRBV6-5; CDR3: CASSSVGGEGTQYF
V: TRBV18; CDR3: CASSLGQGREQYF
V: TRBV3-1/TRBV3-2; CDR3: CASSPSGTSGGNTDTQYF
V: TRBV19; CDR3: CASSIVGLAAPWTGELFF
V: TRBV2; CDR3: CASSKDGGPNQPQHF
V: TRBV7-2; CDR3: CASSLAGRGSSPLHF